This is a list of T cell receptor beta chains from one sample in a study of blood T cells in healthy people across ages. TCRdb recomputed calls from the 5' RACE reads with MiXCR, one row per CDR3 protein. The sample records about 1.1 million distinct CDR3 sequences, roughly two fifths being singletons. The specimen was blood. The receptor source for this set is a man aged 18 to 30 in good health. Both conserved end residues are part of each CDR3. The D gene is left open where the match is weak. Only part of the rows carry a size: once, few, many, or a class if the clone is expanded.

abundance	v_gene	d_gene	j_gene	CDR3aa	CDR3nt
few	TRBV24-1	NA	TRBJ2-3	CATSDRGAADTQYF	TGTGCCACCAGTGACCGGGGAGCGGCAGATACGCAGTATTTT
few	TRBV11-2	NA	TRBJ2-3	CASSLDRANTQYF	TGTGCCAGCAGCTTAGATCGAGCAAATACGCAGTATTTT
NA	TRBV4-3	NA	TRBJ1-2	CASSQDTRANYGYTF	TGCGCCAGCAGCCAAGATACCCGAGCTAACTATGGCTACACCTTC
NA	TRBV6-5	TRBD1	TRBJ1-6	CASSYGTGSYNSPLHF	TGTGCCAGCAGTTACGGGACAGGGAGCTATAATTCACCCCTCCACTTT
NA	TRBV4-1	NA	TRBJ1-4	CASSQGGHREETNEKLFF	TGCGCCAGCAGCCAAGGGGGACACAGGGAGGAAACTAATGAAAAACTGTTTTTT
few	TRBV3-1	NA	TRBJ2-1	CASSPIIGGPYNEQFF	TGTGCCAGCAGCCCTATAATCGGGGGGCCCTACAATGAGCAGTTCTTC
few	TRBV27	TRBD1	TRBJ2-3	CASSKGTAEVTDTQYF	TGTGCCAGCAGTAAAGGGACAGCGGAGGTCACAGATACGCAGTATTTT
NA	TRBV4-1	NA	TRBJ2-3	CASGRDKAADTQYF	TGCGCCAGCGGCCGGGATAAAGCGGCAGATACGCAGTATTTT
few	TRBV9	NA	TRBJ1-5	CASSVAGQRNQPQHF	TGTGCCAGCAGCGTAGCTGGACAGCGCAATCAGCCCCAGCATTTT
NA	TRBV5-1	NA	TRBJ2-7	CASSLGLGTPNDDEQYF	TGCGCCAGCAGCTTGGGTCTCGGGACCCCCAATGATGACGAGCAGTACTTC
NA	TRBV6-4	TRBD2	TRBJ2-7	CAIETGLAEQYF	TGTGCCATCGAAACAGGACTAGCCGAGCAGTACTTC
few	TRBV24-1	NA	TRBJ2-3	CATSTVGDTQYF	TGTGCCACCAGCACAGTCGGGGATACGCAGTATTTT
NA	TRBV3-1	NA	TRBJ1-1	CASSQVYGNTEAFF	TGTGCCAGCAGCCAAGTATATGGGAACACTGAAGCTTTCTTT
many	TRBV3-1	TRBD2	TRBJ2-5	CASSQDLSGGQETQYF	TGTGCCAGCAGCCAAGATCTTAGCGGGGGTCAAGAGACCCAGTACTTC
NA	TRBV6-2/TRBV6-3	NA	TRBJ1-2	CASSSRAYYGYTF	TGTGCCAGCAGTTCGCGGGCGTACTATGGCTACACCTTC
few	TRBV28	NA	TRBJ2-7	CASSVGTNSYEQYF	TGTGCCAGCAGTGTAGGGACAAACTCCTACGAGCAGTACTTC
NA	TRBV2	NA	TRBJ1-1	CASSRVQGSNTEAFF	TGTGCCAGCAGTCGAGTACAGGGCTCGAACACTGAAGCTTTCTTT
NA	TRBV12-3/TRBV12-4	NA	TRBJ2-1	CASRTRADTYNEQFF	TGTGCCAGCAGGACACGGGCTGATACCTACAATGAGCAGTTCTTC
NA	TRBV7-3	NA	TRBJ1-6	CASSLGLHSPLHF	TGTGCCAGCAGCTTGGGATTACATTCACCCCTCCACTTT
few	TRBV7-2	NA	TRBJ1-4	CASSRGRPAAGRKNEKLFF	TGTGCCAGCAGCCGAGGACGACCGGCAGCTGGACGGAAAAATGAAAAACTGTTTTTT
NA	TRBV20-1	NA	TRBJ1-5	CSASGLTSGNQPQHF	TGCAGTGCTAGCGGCCTTACGTCGGGCAATCAGCCCCAGCATTTT
few	TRBV6-5	TRBD1	TRBJ2-7	CASGPGTGVYEQYF	TGTGCCAGCGGCCCCGGGACAGGGGTTTACGAGCAGTACTTC
many	TRBV4-2	NA	TRBJ1-1	CASSQDRSAPEAFF	TGTGCCAGCAGCCAAGATAGGTCGGCCCCTGAAGCTTTCTTT
few	TRBV4-1	NA	TRBJ1-2	CASSQDRTVDGYTF	TGCGCCAGCAGCCAAGATCGGACAGTAGATGGCTACACCTTC
few	TRBV28	NA	TRBJ2-1	CASSGTPLNEQFF	TGTGCCAGCAGTGGAACGCCTCTCAATGAGCAGTTCTTC
NA	TRBV28	NA	TRBJ2-1	CASSLPAGGLYNEQFF	TGTGCCAGCAGTTTACCCGCCGGGGGGCTATACAATGAGCAGTTCTTC
NA	TRBV12-3/TRBV12-4	NA	TRBJ1-4	CASSSQGLVDEKLFF	TGTGCCAGCAGTTCCCAGGGGTTGGTTGATGAAAAACTGTTTTTT
NA	TRBV25-1	NA	TRBJ1-3	CASSDYIGEAGGNTIYF	TGTGCCAGCAGTGATTATATCGGGGAAGCTGGTGGAAACACCATATATTTT
few	TRBV14	TRBD1	TRBJ2-4	CASSQGQGNIQYF	TGTGCCAGCAGCCAAGGACAGGGAAACATTCAGTACTTC
few	TRBV20-1	NA	TRBJ1-5	CSAREGWVGNQPQHF	TGCAGTGCTAGAGAAGGGTGGGTGGGCAATCAGCCCCAGCATTTT
NA	TRBV18	TRBD2	TRBJ2-7	CASSPQASGENEQYF	TGTGCCAGCTCGCCACAGGCTAGCGGGGAGAATGAGCAGTACTTC
NA	TRBV12-3/TRBV12-4	NA	TRBJ2-1	CASRPRAPGGNEQFF	TGTGCCAGCAGACCTCGCGCACCAGGAGGCAATGAGCAGTTCTTC
few	TRBV9	NA	TRBJ2-7	CASSVVSGNEQYF	TGTGCCAGCAGCGTAGTCTCGGGGAATGAGCAGTACTTC
NA	TRBV7-2	NA	TRBJ2-7	CASKKVRSSGEQYF	TGTGCCAGCAAGAAAGTACGTAGTAGTGGCGAGCAGTACTTC
few	TRBV6-6	TRBD2	TRBJ2-3	CASRSGTSGSTDTQYF	TGTGCCAGCAGATCCGGGACTAGCGGGAGCACAGATACGCAGTATTTT
NA	TRBV10-3	TRBD1	TRBJ2-5	CAINRQGADEQYF	TGTGCCATCAACAGACAGGGGGCTGATGAGCAGTACTTC
few	TRBV12-3/TRBV12-4	TRBD1	TRBJ1-2	CASSLGDRGLLGYTF	TGTGCCAGCAGTTTAGGTGACAGGGGTCTTTTGGGCTACACCTTC
many	TRBV5-1	NA	TRBJ2-1	CASSTAGVDEQFF	TGCGCCAGCAGCACAGCAGGGGTGGATGAGCAGTTCTTC
few	TRBV6-6	NA	TRBJ1-1	CASRVDGAPAFF	TGTGCCAGCAGGGTGGATGGGGCACCAGCTTTCTTT
few	TRBV7-3	TRBD1	TRBJ1-1	CASSSGQTMNTEAFF	TGTGCCAGCAGCTCGGGACAGACAATGAACACTGAAGCTTTCTTT
NA	TRBV20-1	NA	TRBJ2-1	CSARDPRVAGNEQFF	TGCAGTGCTAGAGATCCCAGGGTGGCTGGCAATGAGCAGTTCTTC